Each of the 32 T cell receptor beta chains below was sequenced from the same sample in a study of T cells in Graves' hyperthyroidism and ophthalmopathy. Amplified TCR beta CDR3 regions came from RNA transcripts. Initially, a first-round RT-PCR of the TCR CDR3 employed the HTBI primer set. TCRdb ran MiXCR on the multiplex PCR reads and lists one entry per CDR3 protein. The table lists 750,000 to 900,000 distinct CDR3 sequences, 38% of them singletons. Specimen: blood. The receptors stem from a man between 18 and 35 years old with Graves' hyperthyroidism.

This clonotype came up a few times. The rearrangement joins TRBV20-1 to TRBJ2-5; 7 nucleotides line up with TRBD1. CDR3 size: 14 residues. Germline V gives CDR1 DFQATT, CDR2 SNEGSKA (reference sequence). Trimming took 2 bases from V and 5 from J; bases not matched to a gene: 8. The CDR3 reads CSARPNRGGETQYF. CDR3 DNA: TGCAGTGCTAGACCCAACAGGGGCGGGGAGACCCAGTACTTC.

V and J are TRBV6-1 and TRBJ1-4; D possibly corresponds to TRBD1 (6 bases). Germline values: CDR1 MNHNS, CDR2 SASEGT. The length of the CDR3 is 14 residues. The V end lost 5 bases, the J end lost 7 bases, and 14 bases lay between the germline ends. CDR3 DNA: TGTGCCAGCAGTTTATCAGGGGTTTCTGAAAAACTGTTTTTT. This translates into CASSLSGVSEKLFF.

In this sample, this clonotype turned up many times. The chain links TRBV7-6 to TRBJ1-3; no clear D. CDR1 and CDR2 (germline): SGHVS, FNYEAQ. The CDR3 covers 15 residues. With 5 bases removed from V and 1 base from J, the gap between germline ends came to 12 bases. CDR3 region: CASSQRGSSGNTIYF. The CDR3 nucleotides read TGTGCCAGCAGCCAGAGAGGCTCATCTGGAAACACCATATATTTT.

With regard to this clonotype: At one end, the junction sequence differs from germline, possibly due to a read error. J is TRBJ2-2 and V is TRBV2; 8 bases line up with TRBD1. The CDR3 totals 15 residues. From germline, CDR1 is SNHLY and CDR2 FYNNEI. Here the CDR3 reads CASSDDRGTTGGLFF. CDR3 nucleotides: TGTGCCAGCAGTGATGACAGGGGTACGACCGGGGGGCTGTTTTTT.

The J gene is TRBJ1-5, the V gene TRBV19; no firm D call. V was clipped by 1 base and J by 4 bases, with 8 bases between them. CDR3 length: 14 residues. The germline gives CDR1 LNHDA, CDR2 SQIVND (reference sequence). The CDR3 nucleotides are TGTGCCAGTAGTATAGTAGGGTTAAATCAGCCCCAGCATTTT. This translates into CASSIVGLNQPQHF.

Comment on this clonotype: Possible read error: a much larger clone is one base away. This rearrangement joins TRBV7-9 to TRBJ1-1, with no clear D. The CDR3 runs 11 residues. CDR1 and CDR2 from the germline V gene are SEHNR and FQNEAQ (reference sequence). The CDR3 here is CASSPWAEASF. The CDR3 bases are TGTGCCAGCAGCCCTTGGGCTGAAGCTTCCTTT.

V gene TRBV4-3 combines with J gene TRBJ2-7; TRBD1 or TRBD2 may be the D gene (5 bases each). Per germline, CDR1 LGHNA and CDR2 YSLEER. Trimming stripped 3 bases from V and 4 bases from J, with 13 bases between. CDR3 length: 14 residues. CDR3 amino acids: CASSHPGLLYEQYF. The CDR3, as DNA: TGCGCCAGCAGCCACCCGGGGCTACTTTACGAGCAGTACTTC.

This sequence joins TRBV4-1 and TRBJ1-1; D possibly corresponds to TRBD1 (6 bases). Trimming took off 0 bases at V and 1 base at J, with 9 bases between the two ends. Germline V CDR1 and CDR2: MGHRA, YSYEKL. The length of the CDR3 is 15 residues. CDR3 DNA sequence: TGCGCCAGCAGCCAAGAAGCCAGGGGGAACACTGAAGCTTTCTTT. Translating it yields CASSQEARGNTEAFF.

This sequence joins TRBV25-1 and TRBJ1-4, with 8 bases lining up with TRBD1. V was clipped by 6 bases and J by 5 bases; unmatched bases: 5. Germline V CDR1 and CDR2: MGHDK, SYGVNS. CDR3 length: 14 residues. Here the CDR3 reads CASRVRQGNEKLFF. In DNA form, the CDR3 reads TGTGCCAGCAGAGTTAGACAGGGGAATGAAAAACTGTTTTTT. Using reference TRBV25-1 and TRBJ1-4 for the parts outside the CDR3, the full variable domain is EADIYQTPRYLVIGTGKKITLECSQTMGHDKMYWYQQDPGMELHLIHYSYGVNSTEKGDLSSESTVSRIRTEHFPLTLESARPSHTSQYLCASRVRQGNEKLFFGSGTQLSVL.

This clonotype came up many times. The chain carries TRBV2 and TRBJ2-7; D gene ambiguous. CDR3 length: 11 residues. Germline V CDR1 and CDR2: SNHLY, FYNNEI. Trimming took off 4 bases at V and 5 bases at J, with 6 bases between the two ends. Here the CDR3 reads CASSAKDEQYF. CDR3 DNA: TGTGCCAGCAGTGCAAAGGACGAGCAGTACTTC.

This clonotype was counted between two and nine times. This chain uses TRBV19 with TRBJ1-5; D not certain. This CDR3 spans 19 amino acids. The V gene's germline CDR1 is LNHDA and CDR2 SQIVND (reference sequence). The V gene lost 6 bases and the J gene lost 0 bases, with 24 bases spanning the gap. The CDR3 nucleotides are TGTGCCAGTAGCAAGGGAGGCAGCCTCTTTTTTTATAGCAATCAGCCCCAGCATTTT. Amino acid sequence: CASSKGGSLFFYSNQPQHF.

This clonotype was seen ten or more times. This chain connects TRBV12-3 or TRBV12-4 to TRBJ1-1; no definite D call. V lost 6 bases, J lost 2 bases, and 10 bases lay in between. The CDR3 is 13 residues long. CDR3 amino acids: CASSITVNTEAFF. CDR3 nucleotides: TGTGCCAGCAGCATTACAGTCAACACTGAAGCTTTCTTT.

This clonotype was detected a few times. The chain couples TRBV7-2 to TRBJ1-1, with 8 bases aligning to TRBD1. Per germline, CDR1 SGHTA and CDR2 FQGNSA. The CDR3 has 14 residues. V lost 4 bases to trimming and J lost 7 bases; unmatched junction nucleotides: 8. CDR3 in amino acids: CASSSPGQAFEAFF. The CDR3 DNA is TGTGCCAGCAGCTCGCCGGGACAGGCTTTTGAAGCTTTCTTT.

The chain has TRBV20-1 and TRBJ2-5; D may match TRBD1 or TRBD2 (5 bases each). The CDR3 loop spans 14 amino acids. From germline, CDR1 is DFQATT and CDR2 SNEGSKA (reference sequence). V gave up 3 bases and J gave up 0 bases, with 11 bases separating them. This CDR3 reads CSASVWDDQETQYF. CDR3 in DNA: TGCAGTGCTAGTGTTTGGGACGACCAAGAGACCCAGTACTTC.

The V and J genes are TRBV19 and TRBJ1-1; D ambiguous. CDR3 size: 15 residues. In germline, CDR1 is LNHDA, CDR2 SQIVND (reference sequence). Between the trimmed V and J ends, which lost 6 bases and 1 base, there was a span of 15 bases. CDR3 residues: CASSTSLAPNTEAFF. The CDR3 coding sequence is TGTGCCAGTAGCACGAGCCTGGCCCCGAACACTGAAGCTTTCTTT.

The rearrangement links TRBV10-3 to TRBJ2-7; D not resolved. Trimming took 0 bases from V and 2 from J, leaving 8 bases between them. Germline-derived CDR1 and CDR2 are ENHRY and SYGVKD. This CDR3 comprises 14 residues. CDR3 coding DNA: TGTGCCATCAGTGAGTCGAAGAAGACCTACGAGCAGTACTTC. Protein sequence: CAISESKKTYEQYF.

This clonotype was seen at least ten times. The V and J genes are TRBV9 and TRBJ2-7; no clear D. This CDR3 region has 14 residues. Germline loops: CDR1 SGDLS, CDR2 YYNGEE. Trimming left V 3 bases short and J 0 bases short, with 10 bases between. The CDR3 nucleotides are TGTGCCAGCAGCGCGACGGATAGCTCCTACGAGCAGTACTTC. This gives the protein CASSATDSSYEQYF. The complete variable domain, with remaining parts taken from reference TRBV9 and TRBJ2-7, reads DSGVTQTPKHLITATGQRVTLRCSPRSGDLSVYWYQQSLDQGLQFLIQYYNGEERAKGNILERFSAQQFPDLHSELNLSSLELGDSALYFCASSATDSSYEQYFGPGTRLTVT.

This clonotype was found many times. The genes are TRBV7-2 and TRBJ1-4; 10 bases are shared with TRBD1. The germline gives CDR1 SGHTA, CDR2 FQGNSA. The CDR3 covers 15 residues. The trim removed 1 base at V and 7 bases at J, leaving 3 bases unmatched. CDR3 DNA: TGTGCCAGCAGCTTAGAGGGGACAGGGGTTGAAAAACTGTTTTTT. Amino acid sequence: CASSLEGTGVEKLFF.

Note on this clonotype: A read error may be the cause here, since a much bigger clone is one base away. CDR3 loop: CASSSYVANEKLFF. In DNA form, the CDR3 reads TGTGCCAGCAGCTCGTACGTGGCTAATGAAAAACTGTTTTTT. The chain has TRBV7-2 and TRBJ1-4; D remains ambiguous. This CDR3 comprises 14 residues. Deletions cut 4 bases from V and 3 bases from J, with 9 bases between. Germline V gives CDR1 SGHTA, CDR2 FQGNSA.

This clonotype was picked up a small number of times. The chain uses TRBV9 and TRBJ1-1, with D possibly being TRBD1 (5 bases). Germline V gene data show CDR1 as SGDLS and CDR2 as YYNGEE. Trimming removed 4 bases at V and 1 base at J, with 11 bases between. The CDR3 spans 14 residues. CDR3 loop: CASSQWDGNTEAFF. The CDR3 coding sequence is TGTGCCAGCAGCCAATGGGACGGGAACACTGAAGCTTTCTTT.

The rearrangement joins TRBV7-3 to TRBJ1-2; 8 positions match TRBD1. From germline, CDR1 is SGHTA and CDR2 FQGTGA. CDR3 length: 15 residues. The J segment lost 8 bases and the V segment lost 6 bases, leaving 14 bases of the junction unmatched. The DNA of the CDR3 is TGTGCCAGCAGAATGACAGGGGCCTCCGGAGAAGGCTACACCTTC. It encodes CASRMTGASGEGYTF. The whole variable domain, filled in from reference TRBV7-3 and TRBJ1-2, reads GAGVSQTPSNKVTEKGKYVELRCDPISGHTALYWYRQSLGQGPEFLIYFQGTGAADDSGLPNDRFFAVRPEGSVSTLKIQRTERGDSAVYLCASRMTGASGEGYTFGSGTRLTVV.

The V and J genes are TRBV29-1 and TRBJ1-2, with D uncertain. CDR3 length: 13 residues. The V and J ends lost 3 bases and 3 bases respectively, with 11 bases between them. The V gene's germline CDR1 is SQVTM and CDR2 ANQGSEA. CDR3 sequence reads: CSVDGSGHYGYTF. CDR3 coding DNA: TGCAGCGTTGACGGGAGCGGTCACTATGGCTACACCTTC.

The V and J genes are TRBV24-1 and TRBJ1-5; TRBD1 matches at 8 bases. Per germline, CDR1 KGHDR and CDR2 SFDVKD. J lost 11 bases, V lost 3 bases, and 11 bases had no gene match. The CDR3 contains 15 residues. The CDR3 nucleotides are TGTGCCACCAGTGATCCTCGGACAGGGCAAGAGACCCAGCATTTT. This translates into CATSDPRTGQETQHF.

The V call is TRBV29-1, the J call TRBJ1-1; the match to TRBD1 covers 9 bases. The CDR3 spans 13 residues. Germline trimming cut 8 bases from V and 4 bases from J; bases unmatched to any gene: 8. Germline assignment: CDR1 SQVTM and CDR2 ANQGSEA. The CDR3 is CSLGTGRGTEAFF. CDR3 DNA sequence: TGCAGCTTGGGGACAGGGAGGGGCACTGAAGCTTTCTTT. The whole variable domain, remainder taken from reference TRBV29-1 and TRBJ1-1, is SAVISQKPSRDICQRGTSLTIQCQVDSQVTMMFWYRQQPGQSLTLIATANQGSEATYESGFVIDKFPISRPNLTFSTLTVSNMSPEDSSIYLCSLGTGRGTEAFFGQGTRLTVV.

The CDR3 DNA reads as TGTGCCAGCGGGGGGCCCGGGGATGAGACCCAGTACTTC. Its translation: CASGGPGDETQYF. The V gene is TRBV10-3, the J gene TRBJ2-5; the match to TRBD2 covers 8 bases. This CDR3 is built from 13 residues. Germline-derived CDR1 and CDR2 are ENHRY and SYGVKD. Unmatched junction bases numbered 9, after V lost 10 bases and J lost 5 bases.

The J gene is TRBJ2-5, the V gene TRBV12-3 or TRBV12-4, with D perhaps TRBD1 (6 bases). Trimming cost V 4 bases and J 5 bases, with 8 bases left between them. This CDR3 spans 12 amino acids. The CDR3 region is CASSYQGETQYF. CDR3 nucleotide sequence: TGTGCCAGCAGTTATCAGGGGGAGACCCAGTACTTC.

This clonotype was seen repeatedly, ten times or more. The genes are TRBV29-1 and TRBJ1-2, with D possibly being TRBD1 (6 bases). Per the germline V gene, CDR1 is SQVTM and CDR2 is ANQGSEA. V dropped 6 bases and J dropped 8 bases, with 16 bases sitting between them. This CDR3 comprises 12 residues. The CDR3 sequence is CSVWTAEMGYTF. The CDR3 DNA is TGCAGCGTCTGGACAGCGGAGATGGGCTACACCTTC.

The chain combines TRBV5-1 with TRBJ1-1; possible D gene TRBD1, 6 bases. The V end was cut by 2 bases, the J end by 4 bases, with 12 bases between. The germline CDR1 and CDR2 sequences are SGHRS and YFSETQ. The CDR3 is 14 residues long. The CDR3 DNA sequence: TGCGCCAGCAGCTTAGGGGGTCAGAGCACTGAAGCTTTCTTT. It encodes CASSLGGQSTEAFF.

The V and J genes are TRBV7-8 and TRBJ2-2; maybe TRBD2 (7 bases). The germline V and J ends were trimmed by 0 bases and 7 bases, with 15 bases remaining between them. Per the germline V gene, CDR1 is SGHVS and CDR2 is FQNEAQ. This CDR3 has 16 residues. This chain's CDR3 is CASSLAEGGFVGELFF. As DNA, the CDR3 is TGTGCCAGCAGCTTAGCGGAGGGGGGGTTCGTCGGGGAGCTGTTTTTT.

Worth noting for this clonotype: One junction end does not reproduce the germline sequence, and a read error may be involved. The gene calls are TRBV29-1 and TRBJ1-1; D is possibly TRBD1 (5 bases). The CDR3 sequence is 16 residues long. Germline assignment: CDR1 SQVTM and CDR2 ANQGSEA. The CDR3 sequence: CSVGQLPGSMNTETFF. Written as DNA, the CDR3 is TGCAGCGTTGGACAGTTACCCGGCTCAATGAACACTGAAACTTTCTTT. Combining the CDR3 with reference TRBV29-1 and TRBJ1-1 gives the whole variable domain SAVISQKPSRDICQRGTSLTIQCQVDSQVTMMFWYRQQPGQSLTLIATANQGSEATYESGFVIDKFPISRPNLTFSTLTVSNMSPEDSSIYLCSVGQLPGSMNTETFFGQGTRLTVV.

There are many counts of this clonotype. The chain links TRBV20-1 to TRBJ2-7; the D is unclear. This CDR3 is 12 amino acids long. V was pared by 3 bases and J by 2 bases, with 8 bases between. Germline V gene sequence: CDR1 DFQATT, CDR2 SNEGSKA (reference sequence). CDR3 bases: TGCAGTGCTAGGGATAGTCCCTACGAGCAGTACTTC. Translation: CSARDSPYEQYF.

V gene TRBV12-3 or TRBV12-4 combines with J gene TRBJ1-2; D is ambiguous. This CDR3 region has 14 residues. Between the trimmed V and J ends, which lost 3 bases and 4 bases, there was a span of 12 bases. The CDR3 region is CASSLEISSYGYTF. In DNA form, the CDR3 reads TGTGCCAGCAGTTTGGAGATTTCTAGCTATGGCTACACCTTC.